The rows below give T cell receptor beta chains drawn from one sample of a study of T cells in localized non-small cell lung cancer. TCRdb's table, derived via immunoSEQ multiplex PCR, lists solely in-frame clones and lacks some. Found here are about 1,300 clones, around 35% of them singletons; the top ten hold 7.7%. Specimen: normal lung tissue next to the tumor, collected before any cancer treatment. These TCRs come from a woman aged 40-69 years with stage I squamous cell lung carcinoma. Each CDR3 is given with its conserved first and last residue. D genes are given only for firm matches. Only some rows state a clone size, as once, few, many or a class for expanded clones.

D: NA; J: TRBJ2-1; V: TRBV9; size: medium-sized; CDR3: CASSPDSKHINEQFF; DNA: TGTGCCAGCAGCCCGGACTCTAAACACATCAATGAGCAGTTCTTC
D: NA; J: TRBJ2-5; V: TRBV6-8; size: NA; CDR3: CASSYSGRWKTQYF; DNA: TGTGCCAGCAGTTACTCGGGCAGGTGGAAGACCCAGTACTTC
D: NA; J: TRBJ2-1; V: TRBV19; size: NA; CDR3: CASSTTGSNEQFF; DNA: TGTGCCAGTAGTACCACCGGGAGCAATGAGCAGTTCTTC
D: NA; J: TRBJ1-3; V: TRBV30; size: few; CDR3: CAWTQSRGNSIYF; DNA: TGTGCCTGGACTCAAAGCCGGGGGAATTCCATATATTTT
D: NA; J: TRBJ1-4; V: TRBV4-1; size: medium-sized; CDR3: CASSQVLLGTRNEKLFF; DNA: TGCGCCAGCAGCCAAGTCCTCCTCGGAACACGTAATGAAAAACTGTTTTTT
D: NA; J: TRBJ1-2; V: TRBV6-8; size: few; CDR3: CASSPAGEQGGYTF; DNA: TGTGCCAGCAGCCCCGCAGGGGAGCAAGGTGGCTACACCTTC
D: NA; J: TRBJ1-2; V: TRBV6-8; size: medium-sized; CDR3: CASSYGGIGYTF; DNA: TGTGCCAGCAGTTACGGGGGGATTGGCTACACCTTC
D: NA; J: TRBJ2-2; V: TRBV30; size: NA; CDR3: CTGGEGSTGELFF; DNA: TGTACCGGTGGTGAAGGGAGCACCGGGGAGTTGTTTTTT
D: NA; J: TRBJ1-3; V: TRBV11-3; size: medium-sized; CDR3: CASSLGMPGNTIYF; DNA: TGTGCCAGCAGCTTGGGCATGCCTGGAAACACCATATATTTT
D: NA; J: TRBJ2-7; V: TRBV19; size: few; CDR3: CASSPPGSYEQYF; DNA: TGTGCCAGTAGTCCGCCGGGAAGCTACGAGCAGTACTTC
D: NA; J: TRBJ1-1; V: TRBV25-1; size: NA; CDR3: CASSGQANTEAFF; DNA: TGTGCCAGCAGTGGACAGGCGAACACTGAAGCTTTCTTT
D: NA; J: TRBJ1-1; V: TRBV9; size: few; CDR3: CASSGKGEATFF; DNA: TGTGCCAGCAGTGGGAAAGGAGAAGCGACTTTCTTT
D: TRBD1; J: TRBJ2-5; V: TRBV19; size: NA; CDR3: CASSARQGTETQYF; DNA: TGTGCCAGTAGTGCCAGACAGGGGACGGAGACTCAGTACTTC
D: TRBD1; J: TRBJ2-3; V: TRBV19; size: NA; CDR3: CASSIVGQGRADTQYF; DNA: TGTGCCAGTAGTATAGTGGGACAGGGGAGGGCAGATACGCAGTATTTT
D: NA; J: TRBJ2-5; V: TRBV29-1; size: NA; CDR3: CSVGWWIRQETQYF; DNA: TGCAGCGTTGGGTGGTGGATCCGCCAGGAGACCCAGTACTTC
D: TRBD1; J: TRBJ2-1; V: TRBV2; size: large; CDR3: CASSSRDRGVNEQFF; DNA: TGTGCCAGCAGCTCCCGGGACAGGGGTGTGAATGAGCAGTTCTTC
D: NA; J: TRBJ1-6; V: TRBV11-3; size: NA; CDR3: CASTQLTGDSSPLHF; DNA: TGTGCCAGCACCCAACTTACAGGAGATTCGTCACCCCTCCACTTT
D: NA; J: TRBJ1-1; V: TRBV6-8; size: few; CDR3: CASSYPGTNTEAFF; DNA: TGTGCCAGCAGTTACCCAGGGACCAACACTGAAGCTTTCTTT
D: NA; J: TRBJ2-7; V: TRBV4-1; size: few; CDR3: CASSQGSGAGYEQYF; DNA: TGCGCCAGCAGCCAAGGGTCTGGGGCGGGATACGAGCAGTACTTC
D: TRBD1; J: TRBJ1-2; V: TRBV29-1; size: NA; CDR3: CSVLGGAGYGYTF; DNA: TGCAGCGTTTTAGGGGGCGCGGGCTATGGCTACACCTTC
D: NA; J: TRBJ1-6; V: TRBV19; size: NA; CDR3: CASSMRWQRNSPLHF; DNA: TGTGCCAGTAGTATGAGGTGGCAGCGCAATTCACCCCTCCACTTT
D: NA; J: TRBJ2-4; V: TRBV30; size: few; CDR3: CACLSRGNIQYF; DNA: TGTGCCTGCCTCTCACGGGGAAACATTCAGTACTTC
D: NA; J: TRBJ2-7; V: TRBV6-8; size: NA; CDR3: CASRLTVNEQYF; DNA: TGTGCCAGTAGACTGACAGTCAACGAGCAGTACTTC
D: TRBD1; J: TRBJ1-5; V: TRBV30; size: NA; CDR3: CACDRGGNQPQHF; DNA: TGTGCCTGCGACAGGGGTGGCAATCAGCCCCAGCATTTT
D: TRBD2; J: TRBJ2-5; V: TRBV6-8; size: NA; CDR3: CASSYSNRGGPETQYF; DNA: TGTGCCAGCAGTTACTCGAATCGGGGGGGGCCAGAGACCCAGTACTTC
D: NA; J: TRBJ2-3; V: TRBV18; size: few; CDR3: CASSLRQGTDTQYF; DNA: TGTGCCAGCTCACTACGGCAGGGCACAGATACGCAGTATTTT
D: TRBD2; J: TRBJ2-1; V: TRBV30; size: NA; CDR3: CAWNNGGADNEQFF; DNA: TGTGCCTGGAACAACGGGGGGGCTGACAATGAGCAGTTCTTC
D: NA; J: TRBJ2-6; V: TRBV11-3; size: medium-sized; CDR3: CASSLVGSGANVLTF; DNA: TGTGCCAGCAGCTTGGTTGGCTCTGGGGCCAACGTCCTGACTTTC
D: TRBD1; J: TRBJ1-6; V: TRBV19; size: NA; CDR3: CASGQGQNSPLHF; DNA: TGTGCTAGCGGACAGGGGCAAAATTCACCCCTCCACTTT
D: NA; J: TRBJ1-2; V: TRBV2; size: few; CDR3: CASRRGMANYGYTF; DNA: TGTGCCAGCCGTAGGGGAATGGCCAACTATGGCTACACCTTC
D: NA; J: TRBJ1-4; V: TRBV15; size: NA; CDR3: CATSKRGQLGEKLFF; DNA: TGTGCCACCAGCAAAAGAGGACAGTTAGGTGAAAAACTGTTTTTT
D: NA; J: TRBJ1-1; V: TRBV19; size: hyperexpanded; CDR3: CASSIQGRGTEAFF; DNA: TGTGCCAGTAGTATCCAGGGTCGCGGCACTGAAGCTTTCTTT
D: TRBD1; J: TRBJ1-2; V: TRBV9; size: few; CDR3: CASSAHRGRFYGYTF; DNA: TGTGCCAGCAGCGCGCACAGGGGGAGGTTTTATGGCTACACCTTC
D: NA; J: TRBJ2-3; V: TRBV29-1; size: NA; CDR3: CSVEVLTGTQYF; DNA: TGCAGCGTTGAGGTACTGACGGGTACGCAGTATTTT
D: NA; J: TRBJ1-1; V: TRBV18; size: NA; CDR3: CASSSDSLNTEAFF; DNA: TGTGCCAGCTCATCGGACAGTTTGAACACTGAAGCTTTCTTT
D: NA; J: TRBJ2-2; V: TRBV14; size: NA; CDR3: CASSQVTRELFF; DNA: TGTGCCAGCAGCCAAGTGACTCGGGAGCTGTTTTTT
D: NA; J: TRBJ1-2; V: TRBV19; size: NA; CDR3: CASSIKGRYGYTF; DNA: TGTGCCAGTAGTATAAAGGGTAGATATGGCTACACCTTC
D: TRBD1; J: TRBJ2-5; V: TRBV15; size: NA; CDR3: CATSRRTGGRETQYF; DNA: TGTGCCACCAGCAGAAGGACAGGGGGCAGAGAGACCCAGTACTTC
D: NA; J: TRBJ1-2; V: TRBV25-1; size: few; CDR3: CASSESGMANYGYTF; DNA: TGTGCCAGCAGTGAGTCAGGGATGGCTAACTATGGCTACACCTTC
D: TRBD2; J: TRBJ2-3; V: TRBV6-8; size: NA; CDR3: CAISGEGDTQYF; DNA: TGTGCCATCAGTGGGGAGGGGGATACGCAGTATTTT
D: NA; J: TRBJ2-7; V: TRBV6-8; size: few; CDR3: CASSDPQGNEQYF; DNA: TGTGCCAGCAGTGACCCCCAGGGGAACGAGCAGTACTTC
D: NA; J: TRBJ2-5; V: TRBV19; size: NA; CDR3: CASKFRGGETQYF; DNA: TGTGCCAGTAAATTCAGGGGTGGAGAGACCCAGTACTTC
D: TRBD1; J: TRBJ1-5; V: TRBV9; size: few; CDR3: CASRTGQGNQPQHF; DNA: TGTGCCAGCAGGACGGGACAGGGCAATCAGCCCCAGCATTTT
D: NA; J: TRBJ2-5; V: TRBV9; size: few; CDR3: CASSVSYPGETQYF; DNA: TGTGCCAGCAGCGTATCATACCCCGGAGAGACCCAGTACTTC
D: TRBD1; J: TRBJ1-3; V: TRBV9; size: NA; CDR3: CASSGGQGLIGNTIYF; DNA: TGTGCCAGCAGCGGGGGACAGGGGTTGATTGGAAACACCATATATTTT
D: NA; J: TRBJ2-3; V: TRBV9; size: NA; CDR3: CASSAPGGYSTDTQYF; DNA: TGTGCCAGCAGCGCCCCTGGGGGGTATAGCACAGATACACAGTATTTT